These 20 T cell receptor beta chains were sequenced from one sample in a study of shared clonotypes between healthy human individuals. TCRdb's table, derived via immunoSEQ multiplex PCR, lists solely in-frame clones and lacks some. Of over a million clones in the sample, 75% to 85% were seen once. Sequenced input: memory CD4+ T cells from PBMCs. Subset here: CD45RA-negative fraction. Receptors were obtained from a man aged 18 to 29 in good health. Some clones in this sample may be carry-over from other donors' samples.

The CDR3 DNA reads as TGTGCCAGCAGCCTAACCCGGGACAGATCCTACAATGAGCAGTTCTTC. Protein: CASSLTRDRSYNEQFF. The chain has TRBV7-2 and TRBJ2-1; 7 nucleotides agree with TRBD1. V was pared by 5 bases and J by 1 base, with 8 bases of the junction left unmatched. The germline gives CDR1 SGHTA, CDR2 FQGNSA. The CDR3 has 16 amino acids.

Turning to this clone: The sample contains more than one DNA sequence encoding this CDR3. The CDR3 loop reads CASSPSGRTDTQYF. CDR3 nucleotides: TGTGCCAGCAGCCCTAGCGGGAGAACGGATACGCAGTATTTT. V and J are TRBV6-6 and TRBJ2-3; 10 bases are shared with TRBD2. Losses at the gene ends were 6 bases for V and 6 bases for J; bases not matched to a gene: 6. The CDR3 length is 14 residues. Germline V gives CDR1 MNHNY, CDR2 SVGAGI (reference sequence).

The gene calls are TRBV2 and TRBJ1-5; D gene unclear. CDR1 and CDR2 (germline): SNHLY, FYNNEI. This CDR3 is 12 amino acids long. V was pared by 5 bases and J by 4 bases, with 6 bases between. CDR3 bases: TGTGCCAGCAGTCCTGTAAATCAGCCCCAGCATTTT. This translates into CASSPVNQPQHF.

The chain has TRBV19 and TRBJ2-2; D possibly uses TRBD1 or TRBD2 (5 bases each). Germline-derived CDR1 and CDR2 are LNHDA and SQIVND (reference sequence). The ends were cut back, 10 bases at V and 0 bases at J, with 15 bases in the middle. This CDR3 spans 15 amino acids. CDR3 coding DNA: TGTGCCACCAAACCGGGACCGACGAACACCGGGGAGCTGTTTTTT. Translating it yields CATKPGPTNTGELFF.

The chain is built from TRBV7-3 and TRBJ2-2, with 9 bases that match TRBD2. Germline V CDR1 and CDR2: SGHTA, FQGTGA. This CDR3 spans 16 amino acids. V gave up 2 bases and J gave up 0 bases; unmatched junction bases: 1. The CDR3 bases are TGTGCCAGCAGCTTATCTAGCGGGGCGAACACCGGGGAGCTGTTTTTT. This encodes CASSLSSGANTGELFF. The whole variable domain, remainder taken from reference TRBV7-3 and TRBJ2-2, is GAGVSQTPSNKVTEKGKYVELRCDPISGHTALYWYRQSLGQGPEFLIYFQGTGAADDSGLPNDRFFAVRPEGSVSTLKIQRTERGDSAVYLCASSLSSGANTGELFFGEGSRLTVL.

For this clone: This sample includes further DNA sequences coding for the same CDR3. The chain couples TRBV28 to TRBJ2-1, with TRBD1 matching 11 bases. Germline CDR1 and CDR2: MDHEN and SYDVKM. CDR3 length: 15 residues. V shed 5 bases and J 6 bases; nucleotides not matched to a gene: 6. The CDR3 DNA is TGTGCCAGCAGTCGTCCGGGGACAGGGGGCAATGAGCAGTTCTTC. Its protein product is CASSRPGTGGNEQFF.

This chain connects TRBV4-2 to TRBJ2-3; TRBD2 is a possible D gene (5 bases). Trimming cost V 3 bases and J 4 bases, with 14 bases left between them. Germline lookup yields CDR1 LGHNA and CDR2 YNFKEQ. The CDR3 is 15 residues long. The CDR3: CASSQELVSADTQYF. CDR3 nucleotide sequence: TGTGCCAGCAGCCAGGAACTAGTGTCGGCAGATACGCAGTATTTT.

The V call is TRBV5-1, the J call TRBJ2-7; no firm D call. This CDR3 spans 14 amino acids. V lost 0 bases, J lost 5 bases, and 12 bases lay in between. Germline lookup yields CDR1 SGHRS and CDR2 YFSETQ. The CDR3 protein is CASSLVSGRNEQYF. CDR3 DNA sequence: TGCGCCAGCAGCTTGGTTTCAGGTCGCAACGAGCAGTACTTC. Full variable domain (outside the CDR3, taken from reference TRBV5-1 and TRBJ2-7): KAGVTQTPRYLIKTRGQQVTLSCSPISGHRSVSWYQQTPGQGLQFLFEYFSETQRNKGNFPGRFSGRQFSNSRSEMNVSTLELGDSALYLCASSLVSGRNEQYFGPGTRLTVT.

This clone came up many times. The gene calls are TRBV4-2 and TRBJ2-7; unclear D gene. Germline lookup yields CDR1 LGHNA and CDR2 YNFKEQ. The CDR3 spans 14 residues. V lost 4 bases and J lost 0, with 10 bases in between. The DNA for the CDR3 is TGTGCCAGCAGCCGAGAGCAGAGCTCCTACGAGCAGTACTTC. It translates to CASSREQSSYEQYF.

Points on this clone: The same CDR3 can be traced to other DNA sequences in this sample. The V gene is TRBV5-1, the J gene TRBJ2-1, with D possibly matching TRBD2 (5 bases). The CDR3 runs to 14 residues. Germline V lookup: CDR1 SGHRS, CDR2 YFSETQ. Trimming cost V 4 bases and J 0 bases, with 8 bases left between them. CDR3 in amino acids: CASSLEASYNEQFF. The CDR3 DNA reads TGCGCCAGCAGCCTGGAGGCCTCCTACAATGAGCAGTTCTTC.

The V call is TRBV7-2, the J call TRBJ2-3, with TRBD2 matching over 10 bases. Per the germline V gene, CDR1 is SGHTA and CDR2 is FQGNSA. Unmatched junction bases numbered 6, after V lost 5 bases and J lost 1 base. The CDR3 is 16 residues long. The CDR3 region has the DNA TGTGCCAGCAGCCAGAAGCGGGAGGGGGGCACAGATACGCAGTATTTT. Amino acid sequence: CASSQKREGGTDTQYF.

The rearrangement uses TRBV4-2 and TRBJ2-3, with D possibly being TRBD1 (6 bases). The V gene's germline CDR1 is LGHNA and CDR2 YNFKEQ. The CDR3 has 21 residues. V lost 1 base, J lost 0 bases, and 26 bases lay in between. The CDR3 loop reads CASSQAGAPGQTKSSTDTQYF. For the CDR3, the DNA is TGTGCCAGCAGCCAAGCTGGGGCACCGGGACAAACGAAGTCTAGCACAGATACGCAGTATTTT.

The table lists this clone with a few counts. The chain couples TRBV20-1 to TRBJ1-2; D unresolved. The ends were cut back, 7 bases at V and 7 bases at J, with 13 bases in the middle. This CDR3 has 11 amino acids. The V gene's germline CDR1 is DFQATT and CDR2 SNEGSKA (reference sequence). The chain's CDR3 is CSGQYSSGYTF. The CDR3 DNA follows: TGCAGTGGGCAGTACTCTAGTGGCTACACCTTC.

This clone was recorded once. The chain uses TRBV12-5 and TRBJ2-2; D ambiguous. The CDR3 extends over 14 amino acids. Trimming took off 1 base at V and 0 bases at J, with 3 bases between the two ends. Germline-derived CDR1 and CDR2 are LGHNT and FRNRAP. CDR3 region: CASGLEANTGELFF. The CDR3 DNA sequence: TGTGCTAGTGGTTTGGAGGCGAACACCGGGGAGCTGTTTTTT.

Comments on this clone: This specimen includes other DNA sequences encoding the same CDR3. The genes are TRBV19 and TRBJ2-5; D gene uncertain. V dropped 4 bases and J dropped 2 bases, with 8 bases sitting between them. There are 13 residues in the CDR3. CDR1 and CDR2 from the germline V gene are LNHDA and SQIVND (reference sequence). The CDR3 protein is CASSTRQQETQYF. The CDR3 region has the DNA TGTGCCAGTAGTACACGCCAGCAAGAGACCCAGTACTTC.

The sample holds many counts of this clone. The chain couples TRBV5-1 to TRBJ2-1, with a possible D match to TRBD1 (5 bases). This CDR3 is built from 14 residues. V lost 4 bases, J lost 4 bases, and 12 bases lay in between. From germline, CDR1 is SGHRS and CDR2 YFSETQ. The CDR3, as DNA: TGCGCCAGCAGCCAGACGTCAGGGTACAATGAGCAGTTCTTC. Amino acid sequence: CASSQTSGYNEQFF.

This chain joins TRBV4-1 and TRBJ2-7, with TRBD2 identical over 10 bases. V lost 1 base to trimming and J lost 7 bases; unmatched junction nucleotides: 16. The CDR3 is made up of 18 amino acids. Looked up from germline, CDR1 is MGHRA and CDR2 is YSYEKL. The CDR3 is CASSQGEAGGAGRGEQYF. The CDR3 DNA follows: TGCGCCAGCAGCCAAGGTGAAGCGGGAGGGGCCGGCCGTGGGGAGCAGTACTTC.

This clone was seen ten or more times. An end of the junction differs from the germline gene, which may be a read error. This chain connects TRBV10-1 to TRBJ1-5; no reliable D call. Germline CDR1 is WNHNN and CDR2 is SYGVQD (reference sequence). The CDR3 is 12 residues long. The CDR3 reads CASTEWVQAQHF. DNA for the CDR3: TGCGCCAGCACTGAGTGGGTTCAGGCCCAGCATTTT.

The chain couples TRBV27 to TRBJ2-5, with 8 positions matching TRBD2. This CDR3 has 14 residues. The V gene's germline CDR1 is MNHEY and CDR2 SMNVEV (reference sequence). The J segment lost 4 bases and the V segment lost 3 bases, leaving 4 bases of the junction unmatched. The DNA for the CDR3 is TGTGCCAGCAGTTTGACCGGGAGGGGAGAGACCCAGTACTTC. It yields the protein CASSLTGRGETQYF.

The rearrangement links TRBV21-1 to TRBJ2-5. TRBV21-1 is recorded as a pseudogene. The CDR3 loop spans 15 amino acids. CDR3 sequence: CASSNPSPIQETQYF. CDR3 DNA sequence: TGTGCCAGCAGCAACCCCTCGCCGATTCAAGAGACCCAGTACTTC.